The 10 T cell receptor delta chains listed next were all sequenced from one sample in a study of γδ T cells in repeated Plasmodium falciparum infection. Bulk repertoires came from Vgamma9/Vdelta2+ or Vdelta2-negative gammadelta T cells flow-sorted from PBMC. TCRdb re-processed the multiplex PCR reads using CATT. The repertoire holds 70,000 to 95,000 delta-chain clones, over 1.3% seen once, with more than 7.5% in the top ten. Material for sequencing was gamma-delta T cells from blood. Receptors originate from a pool of human donors (malaria-infected and uninfected, not separated).

With respect to this clone: The TCRdb protein comes from a much larger clone and disagrees with this DNA's translation at residue 16, likely due to a read error; the protein given here is derived from the DNA. This chain uses TRDV2 with TRDJ1; a possible D gene is TRDD3 (6 bases). The J gene was not available in TCRdb and was assigned here by matching the DNA to germline segments. Germline V CDR1 and CDR2: GEAIGNYY, EKD. The CDR3 loop spans 19 amino acids. This chain's CDR3 is CACGKIAFGGPKYTDRLIF. In DNA form, the CDR3 reads TGTGCCTGTGGCAAGATCGCTTTTGGGGGGCCCAAGTACACCGATAGACTCATCTTT.

For this clone: A read error likely explains this, since a far larger clone differs by one base. Other nucleotide sequences from this sample produce the same CDR3. The CDR3 loop is CALGGSFFLLMGIVTDKLIF. The CDR3 DNA reads TGTGCTCTTGGGGGGTCCTTTTTCCTACTTATGGGGATAGTAACCGATAAACTCATCTTT. The J gene is TRDJ1, the V gene TRDV1, with D possibly being TRDD2 or TRDD3 (7 bases each). As TCRdb names no J gene, one was assigned here on the basis of a DNA match to germline. Germline assignment: CDR1 TSWWSYY and CDR2 QGS. Trimming stripped 4 bases from V and 2 bases from J, with 29 bases between. CDR3 length: 20 residues.

This clone turned up a few times. For this DNA, TCRdb reports the protein of a much larger clone, which diverges at residue 6, most likely from a read error; the protein presented here is translated directly from the DNA. The CDR3: CALGTTFPLLGDPWYTDKLIF. In DNA, the CDR3 is TGTGCTCTTGGAACGACCTTCCCATTACTGGGGGACCCTTGGTACACCGATAAACTCATCTTT. The chain recombines TRDV1 with TRDJ1, with TRDD3 identical over 9 bases. TCRdb is silent on the J gene; assignment here came from matching the DNA to germline. Looked up from germline, CDR1 is TSWWSYY and CDR2 is QGS. V lost 6 bases to trimming and J lost 0 bases; unmatched junction nucleotides: 23. This CDR3 comprises 21 residues.

This clone was observed a handful of times. TCRdb records a much larger clone's protein for this DNA, with a difference at residue 23 that likely arises from a read error; the protein given is the translation of the DNA. J is TRDJ1 and V is TRDV1, with 13 bases aligning to TRDD3. CDR3 length: 25 amino acids. The germline V gene has CDR1 TSWWSYY and CDR2 QGS. CDR3 nucleotide sequence: TGTGCTCTTGGGGAACTAACTATTATGGGGCCTTCCTCGGATACTGGGGGATACGCAGGCGATAAACCCATCTTT. It specifies CALGELTIMGPSSDTGGYAGDKPIF.

This clone has more than one count but fewer than ten. This likely stems from a read error, as it lies one base from a far larger clone. Additional DNA sequences in this sample encode the identical CDR3. This rearrangement joins TRDV2 to TRDJ2; D may be TRDD3 (5 bases). Because TCRdb records no J gene, it was assigned here through a match of the DNA to germline. V was cut by 3 bases and J by 4 bases, with 17 bases left in between. The CDR3 sequence is 16 residues long. The germline V gene has CDR1 GEAIGNYY and CDR2 EKD. CDR3 region: CACDRQMGKQTAQLFF. CDR3 DNA sequence: TGTGCCTGTGACCGACAGATGGGGAAACAGACAGCACAACTCTTCTTT.

Note on this clone: TCRdb shows a much larger clone's protein in place of this DNA's translation, and the two differ at residue 19, likely through a read error; the protein shown is translated from the DNA. The rearrangement links TRDV1 to TRDJ1, with D maybe TRDD3 (6 bases). Germline V gene lookup returns CDR1 TSWWSYY and CDR2 QGS. The CDR3 covers 21 residues. DNA of the CDR3: TGTGCTCTTGGGGAACCGGTCCTAACACCCCCCTGGGGACCTTACACCGATAAACACATCTTT. This codes for CALGEPVLTPPWGPYTDKHIF.

This clone was observed at least ten times. CDR3 DNA: TGTGCTCTTGGGGAAAGGGGGGCCCTTCCGTTCCAGTGGGGATATCCCCCACCATTACCGTACACCGATAAACTCATCTTT. It is translated as CALGERGALPFQWGYPPPLPYTDKLIF. The chain employs TRDV1 and TRDJ1; possibly TRDD3 for D (7 bases). The CDR3 has 27 amino acids. The V gene lost 2 bases and the J gene lost 0 bases, with 46 bases spanning the gap. Germline lookup yields CDR1 TSWWSYY and CDR2 QGS.

This clone was counted a few times. This DNA's translation and the protein TCRdb lists, from a much larger clone, do not match at residue 12, likely due to a read error; the protein shown is translated from the DNA. The V gene is TRDV3, the J gene TRDJ1; 13 positions match TRDD3. Here the J gene was assigned by germline matching of the DNA, as TCRdb has none. The CDR3 is made up of 15 amino acids. Germline V gives CDR1 TVYSNPD, CDR2 GDNSRS (reference sequence). The ends lost 1 base at V and 9 bases at J; junction bases unmatched: 11. CDR3 sequence: CAFMVRTGGYAELIF. The DNA for the CDR3 is TGTGCCTTTATGGTCCGTACTGGGGGATACGCTGAACTCATCTTT.

As to this clone: The protein TCRdb gives is from a much larger clone and does not agree with this DNA's translation at residue 6, likely a read error; the protein shown here comes from the DNA. This chain connects TRDV2 to TRDJ1, with D tentatively TRDD3 (6 bases). The CDR3 loop spans 16 amino acids. The germline V gene encodes CDR1 GEAIGNYY and CDR2 EKD. V lost 0 bases to trimming and J lost 2 bases, with 15 bases between them. Written as DNA, the CDR3 is TGTGCCTGTGACACCGCCGGGGATCGTGGTACCGATAAACTCATCTTT. This codes for CACDTAGDRGTDKLIF.

With respect to this clone: A far more abundant clone sits one base away, making this likely a read error. Other DNA sequences in the sample encode the same CDR3. This rearrangement joins TRDV1 to TRDJ1; D perhaps matches TRDD3 (6 bases). This CDR3 is built from 19 residues. The germline V gene has CDR1 TSWWSYY and CDR2 QGS. With 0 bases removed from V and 4 bases from J, the gap between germline ends came to 24 bases. The CDR3 coding sequence is TGTGCTCTTGGGGAACTAGGTATAGGGTTAGGATACCTGAACGATAAACTCATCTTT. Translation gives CALGELGIGLGYLNDKLIF.